This TCR beta chain was retrieved from a study of blood T cells in healthy people across ages (dated by TCRdb to between 2014 and 2017). Background on the whole study: In model experiments, template switching captured about one uniquely barcoded TCR beta cDNA molecule for every two T cells. Using deep sequencing normalized with unique cDNA molecular identifiers, the study measured how TCR beta repertoire diversity changes with age. The donors were split into four age groups: young (average around 17 years), middle-aged (roughly 39), aged (over 55) and long-lived (approximately 80). To avoid experimental bias, donors of different ages were randomly spread across the sequencing lanes. Using the same blood draw, the study looked at two additional independent replicas of 1 million unique cDNA reads for two donors, one aged 18 to 30 and the other aged 80 or older.

The roughly 39 donors, aged roughly 6 to 95 years, were systemically healthy Caucasian individuals from Russia. About 10 milliliters of peripheral blood were collected from each donor into EDTA-treated Vacutainer tubes. Ficoll-Paque density-gradient centrifugation was used to isolate PBMCs, with at least 7 million obtained per sample. Trizol reagent was used to extract total RNA from PBMCs, with at least 5 micrograms per sample. For every donor, an aliquot of PBMCs went through flow cytometry to measure the percentages of naive CD45RAhigh/CD27high T cells. The CDR3, from cysteine to phenylalanine, totals 13 residues. The only DNA kept is the CDR3, 39 bases in frame from the first base. This clonotype occurred a few times. The specificity of this receptor is unknown. It has no much larger one-base neighbor in the sample; base qualities were not kept. Library construction relied on 5' RACE. The instrument was an Illumina HiSeq 2500. The second PCR ran for roughly 7 to 12 cycles and used a J-beta primer mix along with a sample-barcoded 5' primer. Each TCR beta cDNA molecule received a unique molecular identifier from a template-switch 5' adaptor carrying 12 random nucleotides. Each sample yielded at least 3 million CDR3-containing paired-end reads. The Mint cDNA synthesis kit, primed by a TRBC-specific oligonucleotide, was used to synthesize first-strand cDNA from all RNA. Following uracil-DNA glycosylase treatment, all cDNA underwent a first 18-cycle PCR with the universal primers M1SS and BC2_uni_R. In the original analysis: Normalization of each sample was performed by random selection of 1 million high-quality reads, each carrying a distinct molecular identifier. Instead of being binned into consensus sequences, reads that shared molecular identifiers were thrown out. MiTCR, with a Q25 quality threshold and the strictest error-elimination algorithm, was used for CDR3 identification, clonotype clustering and error correction. Lower-bound total TCR beta diversity was estimated with a nonparametric unseen species model using Euler transformation. The public reads were reprocessed in TCRdb via fastp at Q25 and MiXCR, keeping in-frame beta chains. Here each entry gathers all rows of one CDR3 protein and keeps the most common genes and DNA. TCRdb, rather than the study authors, made the V and J calls. For this sample there are just over 800,000 distinct CDR3 sequences; approximately 65% appear just once. The top ten clonotypes cover 28% of the sample.

Beyond this particular receptor, the publication reports: Observed TCR beta diversity correlated strongly with the percentage of naive T cells measured by flow cytometry. Since profiling was done on bulk unsorted PBMCs, naive and antigen-experienced compartments could not be conclusively compared. Estimates of total diversity from one million sequenced T cells were regarded as lower bounds and underestimates. Donor CMV infection status was unknown, potentially confounding age-related changes in expanded clonotypes. Observed TCR beta diversity per million T cells fell roughly linearly with age, and a significant reduction was already apparent by age about 36. Compared with the aged group, more naive CD4+ T cells, fewer expanded clones and increased TCR diversity were shown by the long-lived group, suggesting age selection.

The chain joins TRBV12-3 or TRBV12-4 to TRBJ2-5, with 11 bases matching TRBD1. The DNA end is more similar to TRBJ2-7, so the J call may be wrong. The source of this sequence is a man younger than 40 in good health. Specimen: blood. For the CDR3, the sequence is CASSKDRGREQYF. The sequence in DNA is TGTGCCAGCAGTAAGGACAGGGGGCGCGAGCAGTACTTC.